This T cell receptor beta chain is from a study of patients and donors after allogeneic stem cell transplantation. The table lists this clonotype with many counts. TCRdb processed the RT-PCR reads anew with MiXCR; each CDR3 protein has one entry. The sample records a few hundred thousand distinct CDR3 sequences, about 14% being singletons. The clonotype originates from a human donor who was either an allogeneic HSCT recipient or a stem cell or donor lymphocyte infusion donor (not recorded which). It is not recorded whose cells these are; they may come from a transplant donor. The sequencing sample was made of blood, either unsorted or a sorted T cell fraction (not recorded which).

CDR3: CASSRQAGSNQPQHF. The CDR3 coding sequence is TGTGCCAGCAGCAGACAGGCGGGGAGCAATCAGCCCCAGCATTTT. This chain uses TRBV12-3 or TRBV12-4 with TRBJ1-5, with a tentative D call TRBD1 (6 bases). The CDR3 covers 15 residues. Trimming shortened V by 6 bases and J by 1 base, and 13 bases separated the two germline ends.